The clone carrying this T cell receptor beta chain has only one observation. The record originates from a study of blood T cell repertoires in COVID-19. Trimming took off 6 bases at V and 9 bases at J, with 16 bases between the two ends. The V gene's germline CDR1 is MNHEY and CDR2 SVGAGI. The CDR3 consists of 13 residues. Only in-frame clones appear in the TCRdb table, and some are missing; sequencing was by immunoSEQ multiplex PCR. The data show tens of thousands of clones, with 88% seen just once and approximately 3.6% held by the top ten. The material sequenced was peripheral blood. This TCR derives from a man in his 70s with acute or convalescent COVID-19. The rearrangement links TRBV6-5 to TRBJ2-3; the D gene is possibly TRBD1 (6 bases). CDR3 residues: CASRDSRGATQYF. The DNA for the CDR3 is TGTGCCAGCAGGGACAGCCGTGGGGCAACGCAGTATTTT.